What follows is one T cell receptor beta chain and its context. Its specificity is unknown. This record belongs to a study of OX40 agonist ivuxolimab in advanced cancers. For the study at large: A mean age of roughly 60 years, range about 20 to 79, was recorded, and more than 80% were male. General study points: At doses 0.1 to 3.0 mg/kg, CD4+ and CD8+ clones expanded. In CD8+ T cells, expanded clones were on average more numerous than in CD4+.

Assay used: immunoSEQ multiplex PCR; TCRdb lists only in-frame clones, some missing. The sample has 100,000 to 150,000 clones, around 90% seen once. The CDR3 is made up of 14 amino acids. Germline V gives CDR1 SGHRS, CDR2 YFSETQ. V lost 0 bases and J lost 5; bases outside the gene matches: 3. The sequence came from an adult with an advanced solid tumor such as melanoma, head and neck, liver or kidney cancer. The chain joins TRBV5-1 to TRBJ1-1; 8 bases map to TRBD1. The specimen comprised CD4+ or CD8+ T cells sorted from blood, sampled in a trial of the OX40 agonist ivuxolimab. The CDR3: CASSLGTGRTEAFF. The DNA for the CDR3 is TGCGCCAGCAGCTTGGGGACAGGGAGGACTGAAGCTTTCTTT.